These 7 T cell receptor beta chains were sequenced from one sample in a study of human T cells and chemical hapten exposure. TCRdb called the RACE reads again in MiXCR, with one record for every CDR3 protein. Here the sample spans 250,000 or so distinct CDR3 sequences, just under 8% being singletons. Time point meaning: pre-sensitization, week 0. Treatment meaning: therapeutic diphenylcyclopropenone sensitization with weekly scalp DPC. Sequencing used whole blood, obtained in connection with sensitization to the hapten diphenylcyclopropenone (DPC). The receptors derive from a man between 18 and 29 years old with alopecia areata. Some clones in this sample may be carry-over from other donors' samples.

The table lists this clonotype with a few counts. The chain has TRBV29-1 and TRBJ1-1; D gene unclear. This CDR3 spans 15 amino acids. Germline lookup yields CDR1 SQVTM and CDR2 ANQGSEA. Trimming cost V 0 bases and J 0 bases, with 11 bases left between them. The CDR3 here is CSVEEGLFMNTEAFF. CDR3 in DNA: TGCAGCGTTGAAGAAGGGTTGTTCATGAACACTGAAGCTTTCTTT.

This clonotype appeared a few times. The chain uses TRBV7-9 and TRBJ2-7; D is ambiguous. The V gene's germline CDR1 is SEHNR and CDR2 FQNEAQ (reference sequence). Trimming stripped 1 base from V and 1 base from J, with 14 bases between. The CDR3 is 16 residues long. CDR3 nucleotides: TGTGCCAGCAGCTTAGTTATTTACCCTCAGTCCTACGAGCAGTACTTC. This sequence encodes CASSLVIYPQSYEQYF. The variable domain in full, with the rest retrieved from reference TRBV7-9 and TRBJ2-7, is DTGVSQNPRHKITKRGQNVTFRCDPISEHNRLYWYRQTLGQGPEFLTYFQNEAQLEKSRLLSDRFSAERPKGSFSTLEIQRTEQGDSAMYLCASSLVIYPQSYEQYFGPGTRLTVT.

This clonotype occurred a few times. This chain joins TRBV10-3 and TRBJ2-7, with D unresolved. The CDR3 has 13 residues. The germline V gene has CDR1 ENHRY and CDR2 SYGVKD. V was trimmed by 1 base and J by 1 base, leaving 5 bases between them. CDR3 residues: CAISEWESYEQYF. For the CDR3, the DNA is TGTGCCATCAGTGAGTGGGAATCCTACGAGCAGTACTTC.

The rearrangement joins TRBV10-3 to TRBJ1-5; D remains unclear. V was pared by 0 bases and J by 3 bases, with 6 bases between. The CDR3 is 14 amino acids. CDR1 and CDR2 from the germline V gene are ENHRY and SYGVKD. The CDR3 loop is CAISESETNQPQHF. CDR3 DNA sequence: TGTGCCATCAGTGAGTCCGAGACCAATCAGCCCCAGCATTTT.

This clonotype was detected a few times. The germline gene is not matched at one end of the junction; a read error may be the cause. The CDR3 protein is CASGLGTLGLF. CDR3 coding DNA: TGTGCTAGTGGTTTGGGGACATTAGGTCTCTTC. The chain has TRBV12-5 and TRBJ2-1; D may be TRBD1 (5 bases). CDR1 is LGHNT, CDR2 FRNRAP, per germline. The CDR3 loop spans 11 amino acids. The full variable domain, its missing parts supplied by reference TRBV12-5 and TRBJ2-1, is DARVTQTPRHKVTEMGQEVTMRCQPILGHNTVFWYRQTMMQGLELLAYFRNRAPLDDSGMPKDRFSAEMPDATLATLKIQPSEPRDSAVYFCASGLGTLGLFGPGTRLTVL.

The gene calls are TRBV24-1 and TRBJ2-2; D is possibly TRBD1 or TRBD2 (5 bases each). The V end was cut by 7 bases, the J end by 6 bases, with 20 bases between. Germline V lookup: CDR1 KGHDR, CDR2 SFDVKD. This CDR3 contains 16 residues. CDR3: CATSTSRGPLPGELFF. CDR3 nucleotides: TGTGCCACCAGCACCAGCCGGGGACCGCTCCCCGGGGAGCTGTTTTTT.

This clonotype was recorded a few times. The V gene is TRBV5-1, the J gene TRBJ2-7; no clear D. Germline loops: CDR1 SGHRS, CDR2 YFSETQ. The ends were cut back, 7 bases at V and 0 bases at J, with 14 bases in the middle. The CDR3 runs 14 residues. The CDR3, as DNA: TGCGCCAGCCTCTCGGACGGCAACTCCTACGAGCAGTACTTC. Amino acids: CASLSDGNSYEQYF.